This T cell receptor beta chain came from a study of blood T cell repertoires in COVID-19. About the study: COVID-19 samples, acute and convalescent, were from the United States, Italy and Spain. T cells, B-cell-depleted T cells, or PBMCs provided the cDNA or gDNA that served as material.

The CDR3 is 12 amino acids. V lost 7 bases and J lost 6, with 9 bases in between. Authors' data handling: Amplifying reference gene primers gave estimates of nucleated cell counts. Assay used: immunoSEQ multiplex PCR; TCRdb lists only in-frame clones, some missing. The V and J calls and clone size come from that table; D and trimming were worked out from the DNA. The sample lists around 320,000 clones, roughly nine tenths occurring once. During active infection, Seattle patients enrolled and were then monitored through disease. This TCR was recovered from a woman aged 25 to 39 with COVID-19, enrolled during active disease. Specimen: peripheral blood. The chain recombines TRBV12-3 or TRBV12-4 with TRBJ2-2; no reliable D call. The CDR3 DNA follows: TGTGCCAGCAATTTGGGCGCCGGGGAGCTGTTTTTT. It translates to CASNLGAGELFF.